Below, 14 T cell receptor beta chains from the same sample are listed, as sequenced in a study of T cells expressing NK-cell markers. TCRdb reprocessed the 5' RACE reads, keeping one entry per CDR3 protein, no DNA. The sample shows 300,000 to 500,000 distinct CDR3 sequences, and about 10% sits with its ten largest clones. Specimen: blood T cells: a sorted CD56 or NKG2C T cell subset, CD4+ or CD8+ T cells, or bulk PBMC T cells (not recorded which). The receptors were sampled from a woman in her fifties or sixties in good health.

V gene TRBV2 combines with J gene TRBJ2-4; TCRdb's D call, TRBD1, is unchecked because there is no DNA. The length of the CDR3 is 20 residues. Looked up from germline, CDR1 is SNHLY and CDR2 is FYNNEI. CDR3 residues: CASSENFSRQGVRAKNIQYF.

This chain connects TRBV20-1 to TRBJ2-1. Per the germline V gene, CDR1 is DFQATT and CDR2 is SNEGSKA (reference sequence). The CDR3 spans 12 residues. This CDR3 is CSARRLYNEQFF.

The chain is built from TRBV6-1 and TRBJ1-5; the TRBD1 assignment by TCRdb is unverifiable without DNA. The CDR3 is made up of 14 amino acids. Germline assignment: CDR1 MNHNS and CDR2 SASEGT. CDR3 amino acids: CASSRTGLEQPQHF.

CDR3 sequence reads: CASSLMRPMMNTEAFF. V is TRBV12-3 or TRBV12-4 and J is TRBJ1-1. The CDR3 spans 16 residues.

The CDR3 here is CATAGLVWNEQFF. This chain links TRBV24-1 with TRBJ2-1; the D gene TCRdb calls, TRBD2, cannot be checked with no DNA. This CDR3 comprises 13 residues. Germline loops: CDR1 KGHDR, CDR2 SFDVKD.

The rearrangement uses TRBV7-2 and TRBJ2-2; TCRdb names TRBD1, which stays unverified in the absence of DNA. Per germline, CDR1 SGHTA and CDR2 FQGNSA. CDR3 size: 15 residues. The CDR3 region is CASSSRDRVPGELFF. The full variable domain, rest sourced from reference TRBV7-2 and TRBJ2-2, is GAGVSQSPSNKVTEKGKDVELRCDPISGHTALYWYRQSLGQGLEFLIYFQGNSAPDKSGLPSDRFSAERTGGSVSTLTIQRTQQEDSAVYLCASSSRDRVPGELFFGEGSRLTVL.

The V and J genes are TRBV15 and TRBJ1-2. This CDR3 spans 15 amino acids. Per germline, CDR1 LNHNV and CDR2 YYDKDF (reference sequence). The CDR3: CATSYNPNSNYGYTF. The complete variable domain, with remaining parts taken from reference TRBV15 and TRBJ1-2, reads DAMVIQNPRYQVTQFGKPVTLSCSQTLNHNVMYWYQQKSSQAPKLLFHYYDKDFNNEADTPDNFQSRRPNTSFCFLDIRSPGLGDTAMYLCATSYNPNSNYGYTFGSGTRLTVV.

The CDR3 loop is CASNLRSSGNTIYF. The rearrangement uses TRBV5-6 and TRBJ1-3. CDR3 length equals 14 residues. Germline V gene data show CDR1 as SGHDT and CDR2 as YYEEEE.

V is TRBV4-2 and J is TRBJ1-3; TCRdb's D gene call, TRBD1, goes unchecked for lack of DNA. Germline V CDR1 and CDR2: LGHNA, YNFKEQ. This CDR3 is built from 16 residues. This CDR3 reads CASSQGTGLSGNTIYF.

The chain uses TRBV9 and TRBJ2-1; TCRdb returns TRBD2, unconfirmable since there is no DNA. The CDR3 is 18 amino acids. Germline V gene data show CDR1 as SGDLS and CDR2 as YYNGEE. Here the CDR3 reads CASSARGGTSGALDEQFF.

The chain recombines TRBV6-6 with TRBJ2-7; TCRdb's D call, TRBD2, is unchecked because there is no DNA. Per germline, CDR1 MNHNY and CDR2 SVGAGI (reference sequence). This CDR3 contains 16 residues. CDR3 region: CASKGRVRGDSYEQYF.

This sequence joins TRBV27 and TRBJ2-5; absent DNA, TCRdb's TRBD1 call cannot be checked. CDR3 size: 15 residues. CDR1 is MNHEY, CDR2 SMNVEV, per germline (reference sequence). The chain's CDR3 is CASSLSSPGRGTQYF.

This CDR3 is CASSLGALSSYEQYF. The chain links TRBV5-6 to TRBJ2-7. The CDR3 has 15 residues. Germline values: CDR1 SGHDT, CDR2 YYEEEE.

The rearrangement uses TRBV5-1 and TRBJ1-5; TCRdb reports TRBD1, a call that lacks DNA to check it against. The germline CDR1 and CDR2 sequences are SGHRS and YFSETQ. The CDR3 is made up of 14 amino acids. The CDR3 sequence is CASGEDPGAQPQHF. Filled out from reference TRBV5-1 and TRBJ1-5, the complete variable domain reads KAGVTQTPRYLIKTRGQQVTLSCSPISGHRSVSWYQQTPGQGLQFLFEYFSETQRNKGNFPGRFSGRQFSNSRSEMNVSTLELGDSALYLCASGEDPGAQPQHFGDGTRLSIL.